This T cell receptor (beta chain) is from a study of blood T cells in healthy people across ages. A sample-barcoded 5' primer and a J-beta primer mix were used in a second PCR of about 7 to 12 cycles. TCRdb processed the 5' RACE reads anew with MiXCR; each CDR3 protein has one entry. The table has around 800,000 distinct CDR3 sequences, 25% to 30% seen once. CDR3 size: 14 residues. Germline V CDR1 and CDR2: SGDLS, YYNGEE. Trimming took 4 bases from V and 0 from J, leaving 5 bases between them. There are a few counts of this clonotype. The same specimen was also included in a second study, on T cells of mothers and their children.

This TCR was sampled from a boy aged 5-17 years in good health. Source material: blood. The chain carries TRBV9 and TRBJ2-6; the D is unclear. The CDR3 loop reads CASSPHSGANVLTF. The CDR3 region has the DNA TGTGCCAGCAGCCCCCACTCTGGGGCCAACGTCCTGACTTTC. Using reference TRBV9 and TRBJ2-6 for the parts outside the CDR3, the full variable domain is DSGVTQTPKHLITATGQRVTLRCSPRSGDLSVYWYQQSLDQGLQFLIQYYNGEERAKGNILERFSAQQFPDLHSELNLSSLELGDSALYFCASSPHSGANVLTFGAGSRLTVL.